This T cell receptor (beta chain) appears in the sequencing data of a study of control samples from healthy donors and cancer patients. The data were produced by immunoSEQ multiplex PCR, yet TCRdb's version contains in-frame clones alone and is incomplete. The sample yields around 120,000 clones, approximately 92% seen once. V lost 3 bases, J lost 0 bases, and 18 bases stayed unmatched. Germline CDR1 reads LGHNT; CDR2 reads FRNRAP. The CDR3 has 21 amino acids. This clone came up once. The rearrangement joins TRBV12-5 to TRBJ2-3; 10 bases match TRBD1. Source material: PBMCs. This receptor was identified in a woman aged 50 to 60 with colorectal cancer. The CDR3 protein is CASGFMGEPGQGKASTDTQYF. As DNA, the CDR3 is TGTGCTAGTGGTTTTATGGGGGAACCGGGACAGGGGAAGGCGAGCACAGATACGCAGTATTTT.